The TCR beta chain described here comes from a study of sequential checkpoint blockade in melanoma. Treatment indicated: randomized to nivolumab then ipilimumab (arm A) or the reverse (arm B). From thawed PBMCs, live CD3+CD8+ cells negative for CD19 and CD56 were sorted. The CDR3 loop spans 14 amino acids. Germline CDR1 is SGHVS and CDR2 is FQNEAQ. The V and J ends lost 5 bases and 4 bases respectively, with 14 bases between them. Profiled with immunoSEQ multiplex PCR; TCRdb holds only in-frame clones, not every one. The sample shows over 10,000 clones, more than 75% of them seen only once. The TCR originated in a human donor with melanoma. The sequencing here drew on CD8+ T cells sorted from blood (inferred from file names), taken from a patient given nivolumab and ipilimumab in sequence. The chain has TRBV7-8 and TRBJ1-1; D unclear. The CDR3 DNA is TGTGCCAGCAGCCCTCCGAGGGAGAGCACTGAAGCTTTCTTT. Translated: CASSPPRESTEAFF.